The next 5 T cell receptor beta chains were all read from a single sample in a study of blood T cells in healthy people across ages. The second PCR ran roughly 7 to 12 cycles with a sample-barcoded 5' primer and J-beta primers. TCRdb ran MiXCR on the 5' RACE reads and lists one entry per CDR3 protein. The profile shows about 680,000 distinct CDR3 sequences, around half of them singletons. Source material: blood. These receptors all come from a woman in her sixties or seventies in good health.

This clonotype was counted once. This sequence joins TRBV20-1 and TRBJ2-6, with D perhaps TRBD1 or TRBD2 (5 bases each). Per the germline V gene, CDR1 is DFQATT and CDR2 is SNEGSKA (reference sequence). V was shortened by 1 base and J by 0 bases, with 10 bases between the two germline ends. The CDR3 extends over 16 amino acids. The CDR3 is CSARAGRTSGANVLTF. In DNA form, the CDR3 reads TGCAGTGCTAGAGCGGGGCGGACCTCTGGGGCCAACGTCCTGACTTTC.

The gene calls are TRBV20-1 and TRBJ2-7, with a weak D call TRBD1 (6 bases). The V gene's germline CDR1 is DFQATT and CDR2 SNEGSKA (reference sequence). V lost 1 base to trimming and J lost 5 bases, with 18 bases between them. The CDR3 spans 15 residues. The CDR3 coding sequence is TGCAGTGCTAGAGGCCCCGCACAGGGCGCTCACGAGCAGTACTTC. The encoded protein is CSARGPAQGAHEQYF.

The V and J genes are TRBV20-1 and TRBJ2-1, with D perhaps TRBD1 (6 bases). V lost 3 bases, J lost 8 bases, and 20 bases lay in between. CDR3 size: 15 residues. Germline V lookup: CDR1 DFQATT, CDR2 SNEGSKA (reference sequence). Here the CDR3 reads CSASRPNRVIDEQFF. As DNA, the CDR3 is TGCAGTGCTAGCCGACCGAACAGGGTCATAGATGAGCAGTTCTTC.

This clonotype was recorded a few times. The rearrangement links TRBV4-3 to TRBJ2-1, with D uncertain. The length of the CDR3 is 13 residues. The germline V and J ends were trimmed by 3 bases and 4 bases, with 7 bases remaining between them. Germline values: CDR1 LGHNA, CDR2 YSLEER. The CDR3 reads CASSQGKYNEQFF. CDR3 coding DNA: TGCGCCAGCAGCCAGGGTAAATACAATGAGCAGTTCTTC.

This clonotype has only a few counts. The gene calls are TRBV29-1 and TRBJ2-3; the match to TRBD2 covers 7 bases. The V and J ends lost 1 base and 2 bases, in that order; junction bases with no gene match: 12. The CDR3 spans 17 residues. Germline CDR1 reads SQVTM; CDR2 reads ANQGSEA. In nucleotides, the CDR3 is TGCAGCGTTGAAGGGGGGGAGGGCACCGACTTCACAGATACGCAGTATTTT. It specifies CSVEGGEGTDFTDTQYF.